This entry describes one TCR beta chain. No cognate antigen has been identified for it. No base-level quality is on record; no much larger clone is a single base apart. The donors were healthy, HIV-negative adults with no recently reported acute infections or vaccinations. Every donor was a Caucasian adult residing in Nashville, Tennessee, USA. CD4+ T cells were enriched through magnetic negative selection, after which naive cells were positively selected on CD45RA and the remaining negative fraction served as the memory subset. Blood was obtained by leukapheresis, after which PBMCs were separated by Ficoll-Histopaque density gradient centrifugation and cryopreserved in liquid nitrogen vapor phase. Purity and quantity of every magnetically sorted T cell population were checked by analytical flow cytometry. Genomic DNA was isolated from every sorted fraction and measured by UV absorbance on a Nanodrop 2000c.

The sample is drawn from a study of shared clonotypes between healthy human individuals (dated by TCRdb to between 2020 and 2021). For context, the study as a whole: Three men and two women, aged 18 to 49 years, made up the cohort. Per donor, three plates each were used for CD4 naive and CD4 memory, two for CD8 naive, and one for CD8 memory. To estimate repertoire size and how much clonotypes are shared between individuals, the study performed deep sequencing of blood TCR repertoires from about 5 healthy adults. Different laboratories and diverse techniques were used to prepare libraries and sequence TCR repertoires, to increase sequencing depth and limit assay-specific biases. Between about 0.8 and 9 billion PBMCs per donor were obtained by leukapheresis.

General findings and caveats noted by the study authors: Pairwise subsampling indicated that sequencing depth was expected to affect the degree of clonotype sharing among donors. Because the study included a small number of donors, the genetic and exposure-history diversity represented was limited. Across four donors, approximately 4.6% of naive CD4, approximately 3.6% of naive CD8, 2.3% of memory CD4, and under 0.45% of memory CD8 clonotypes were shared. Compared with non-shared clonotypes, the clonotypes found in all four sorted-subset donors had higher generation probabilities. Sampling was limited to blood, and TCR repertoires in tissue likely differ from TCR repertoires in blood. Incomplete sequencing was indicated by rarefaction of sorted-subset datasets, despite the large sequencing depth. Naive subsets generally had larger estimated clonotype richness than memory subsets.

TCR CDR3 regions were amplified from genomic DNA by multiplex PCR using the deep immunoSEQ assay. Genomic DNA extracted from each cell subset was distributed evenly over all wells of several immunoSEQ 96-well plates, and each plate served as one replicate. For sorted subsets, each replicate PCR was loaded with about 0.2 ug genomic DNA, equivalent to 32,000 or so T cell genomes. Purified libraries were quantified with a Qubit 3.0 fluorometer, sized on a Bioanalyzer 2100, and re-quantified with the KAPA Library Quantification kit. A separate single-read 150-cycle Illumina NextSeq 550 flow cell was used to sequence each immunoSEQ 96-well plate. Under the source paper's analysis protocol: The immunoSEQ output contained only junctional sequences without quality scores, so filtering could not match that applied to full-length reads. To assign V/J genes and CDR3, sequences were annotated using PyIR, a Python wrapper for IgBLAST v1.9, with IMGT germline references. Reads were filtered out if the reads had weak V/J assignments (E-value above 1e-6), no CDR3, stop codons, out-of-frame junctions, or ambiguous translated residues. V3J clonotypes were defined by identical inferred V gene, J gene, and CDR3 amino acid sequence. Percentage overlap between repertoires was computed as shared unique clonotypes divided by the size of the smaller repertoire. Repertoire richness was assessed with RTK rarefaction, the Chao1 estimator, and Recon v2.1 estimates of unobserved clonotypes. Generation probabilities for all TCRbeta clonotypes obtained by the gDNA method from several donors were computed using OLGA. Entries here come from immuneACCESS through TCRdb and include only in-frame sequences with V and J called. Some clones fail to appear in such tables; in the studies checked, an unresolved V gene covers under half of the shortfall, and the cause of the remainder is unknown. The DNA gave D and trimming, while V, J and clone size come from that table. In all, the sample holds about 520,000 clones, and about 96% of those were seen once. The ten largest clones take up under 0.065% of the sample.

There are 13 amino acids in the CDR3, from cysteine to phenylalanine inclusive. Only the CDR3 region is kept as DNA, spanning 39 bases read in frame from base 1. The germline V gene supplies CDR1 SGHNT and CDR2 YENEEA. Trimming takes 5 bases from V and 4 bases from J, and the germline ends sit 9 bases apart. This clonotype was obtained from a woman aged 25 to 39 in good health. The chain is assembled from TRBV11-3 and TRBJ2-1; a tentative D match to TRBD2 spans 5 bases. The sample taken for sequencing was naive CD4+ T cells sorted from blood. The sample's cell subset or site label, in plain terms: CD45RA+ positively selected. The CDR3 has the sequence CASSVASYNEQFF. The nucleotides read TGTGCCAGCAGCGTAGCGTCTTACAATGAGCAGTTCTTC.